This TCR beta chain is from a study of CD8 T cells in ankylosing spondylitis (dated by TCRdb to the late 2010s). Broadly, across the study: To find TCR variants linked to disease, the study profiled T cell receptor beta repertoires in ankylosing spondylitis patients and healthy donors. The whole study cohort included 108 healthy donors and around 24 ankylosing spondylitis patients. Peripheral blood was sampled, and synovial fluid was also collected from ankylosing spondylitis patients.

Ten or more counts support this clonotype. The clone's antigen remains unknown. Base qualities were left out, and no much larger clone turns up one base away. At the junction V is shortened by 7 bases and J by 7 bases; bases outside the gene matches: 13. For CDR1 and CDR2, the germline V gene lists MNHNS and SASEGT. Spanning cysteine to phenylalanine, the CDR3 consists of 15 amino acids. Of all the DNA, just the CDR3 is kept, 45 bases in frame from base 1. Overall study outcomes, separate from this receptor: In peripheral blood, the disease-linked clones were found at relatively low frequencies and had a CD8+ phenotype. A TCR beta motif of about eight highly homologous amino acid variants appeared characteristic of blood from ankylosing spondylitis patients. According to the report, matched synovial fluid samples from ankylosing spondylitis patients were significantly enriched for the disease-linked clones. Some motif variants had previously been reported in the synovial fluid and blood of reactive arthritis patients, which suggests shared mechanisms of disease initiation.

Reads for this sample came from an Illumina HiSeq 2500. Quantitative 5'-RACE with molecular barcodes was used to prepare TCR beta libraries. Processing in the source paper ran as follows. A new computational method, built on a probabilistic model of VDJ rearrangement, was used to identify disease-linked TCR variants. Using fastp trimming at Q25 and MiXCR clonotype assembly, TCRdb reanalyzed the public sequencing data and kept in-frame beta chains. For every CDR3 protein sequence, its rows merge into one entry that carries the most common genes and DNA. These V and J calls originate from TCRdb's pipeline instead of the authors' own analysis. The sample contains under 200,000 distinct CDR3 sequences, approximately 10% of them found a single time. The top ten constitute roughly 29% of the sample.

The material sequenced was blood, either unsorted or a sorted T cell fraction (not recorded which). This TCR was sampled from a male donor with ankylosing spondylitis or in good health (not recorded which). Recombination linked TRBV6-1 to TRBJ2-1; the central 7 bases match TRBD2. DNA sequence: TGTGCCAGCATTGGGGGAGGGAGACAGCGGAATGAGCAGTTCTTC. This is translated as CASIGGGRQRNEQFF.